These 30 T cell receptor beta chains share one sample of origin, sequenced in a study of blood T cell repertoires in COVID-19. Profiling relied on immunoSEQ multiplex PCR, and the TCRdb table lists in-frame clones only, not all of them. The sample holds approximately 40,000 clones, about 90% seen once. The material sequenced was peripheral blood. These TCRs come from a woman in her 70s with acute or convalescent COVID-19.

This clone was observed a handful of times. The J gene is TRBJ1-6, the V gene TRBV19; no definite D call. Trimming took 7 bases from V and 8 from J, leaving 18 bases between them. The CDR3 runs to 15 residues. CDR1 is LNHDA and CDR2 is SQIVND in the germline V gene (reference sequence). The CDR3 spells CASKRFADGDSPLHF. The CDR3 DNA sequence: TGTGCCAGTAAGCGGTTCGCGGACGGGGATTCACCCCTCCACTTT.

This clone has just one count. The chain couples TRBV5-4 to TRBJ1-3; 9 positions agree with TRBD1. This CDR3 has 16 residues. The V gene's germline CDR1 is SGHNT and CDR2 YYREEE (reference sequence). The V segment lost 0 bases and the J segment 4 bases; nucleotides outside the gene matches: 5. CDR3 loop: CASSLGRDRVGNTIYF. The CDR3 nucleotides are TGTGCCAGCAGCTTGGGCCGGGACAGGGTGGGAAACACCATATATTTT.

The chain couples TRBV27 to TRBJ1-4; tentatively, D is TRBD1 (5 bases). CDR3 length equals 14 residues. Germline V gene sequence: CDR1 MNHEY, CDR2 SMNVEV (reference sequence). Trimming removed 5 bases from V and 8 bases from J, with 15 bases in between. CDR3 bases: TGTGCCAGCAGTCCAAACGCGGGACCAGAAAAACTGTTTTTT. It codes for CASSPNAGPEKLFF.

This clone came up once. The chain recombines TRBV30 with TRBJ1-2, with 7 bases fitting TRBD1. The V gene's germline CDR1 is GTSNPN and CDR2 SVGIG (reference sequence). The V gene end was trimmed by 4 bases and the J gene end by 1 base; junction bases not matched to a gene: 9. The CDR3 spans 15 residues. The DNA of the CDR3 is TGTGCCTGGACCCCCCTAGGACAGGATAACTATGGCTACACCTTC. It is translated as CAWTPLGQDNYGYTF.

J is TRBJ1-2 and V is TRBV7-2, with a tentative D call TRBD1 (5 bases). The CDR3 is 15 residues long. Trimming removed 8 bases at V and 7 bases at J, with 23 bases between. Germline V CDR1 and CDR2: SGHTA, FQGNSA. CDR3 coding DNA: TGTGCCAGCGGAAGTTTTTCCCAGGCAGGGTCTGGCTACACCTTC. It translates to CASGSFSQAGSGYTF.

The chain combines TRBV19 with TRBJ1-2; D gene ambiguous. CDR3 length: 13 amino acids. V was trimmed by 6 bases and J by 1 base, leaving 9 bases between them. Germline loops: CDR1 LNHDA, CDR2 SQIVND (reference sequence). The CDR3 protein is CASSPNSNYGYTF. The DNA of the CDR3 is TGTGCCAGTAGCCCCAACAGTAACTATGGCTACACCTTC.

The chain couples TRBV3-1 (or the pseudogene TRBV3-2) to TRBJ2-5; 13 nucleotides align to TRBD2. Germline V CDR1 and CDR2: LGHDT, YNNKEL (reference sequence). Losses at the gene ends were 1 base for V and 5 bases for J; bases not matched to a gene: 10. The CDR3 totals 18 residues. CDR3 residues: CASSQGGLAGTFGETQYF. The CDR3 DNA sequence: TGTGCCAGCAGCCAAGGGGGACTAGCGGGAACCTTTGGGGAGACCCAGTACTTC.

The V call is TRBV21-1, the J call TRBJ1-1; no DNA check was done on the table's D call, TRBD1. TRBV21-1 is a known pseudogene. CDR3 length: 15 residues. The CDR3, as DNA: TGTGCCAGCAGCAAAGAGGGACACCCCGACACTGAAGCTTTCTTT. Translating gives CASSKEGHPDTEAFF.

The chain carries TRBV5-1 and TRBJ2-2; 11 nucleotides match TRBD2. CDR1 and CDR2 from the germline V gene are SGHRS and YFSETQ. The CDR3 contains 16 residues. V shed 4 bases, J shed 3 bases, and the junction held 5 bases outside the gene matches. For the CDR3, the DNA is TGCGCCAGCAGCATGACTAGCGGGGCCGACACCGGGGAGCTGTTTTTT. Residues: CASSMTSGADTGELFF.

This clone has just a few counts. The chain is built from TRBV18 and TRBJ1-5, with 8 bases aligning to TRBD1. With 2 bases clipped from V and 3 bases from J, the junction kept 6 bases outside the gene matches. This CDR3 is built from 16 residues. CDR1 is KGHSH and CDR2 is LQKENI in the germline V gene. The CDR3 coding sequence is TGTGCCAGCTCACCAGCCCAGGGGGCTATCAATCAGCCCCAGCATTTT. This translates into CASSPAQGAINQPQHF.

Comments on this clone: This specimen includes other DNA sequences encoding the same CDR3. The chain combines TRBV18 with TRBJ1-6; D is perhaps TRBD1 (5 bases). Germline V gene sequence: CDR1 KGHSH, CDR2 LQKENI. The CDR3 runs 14 residues. V lost 1 base to trimming and J lost 8 bases, with 9 bases between them. This CDR3 is CASSPQGRDSPLHF. The CDR3 DNA sequence: TGTGCCAGCTCACCACAGGGGAGGGATTCACCCCTCCACTTT.

A remark on this clone: Relative to the germline gene, one junction end is altered; a read error may explain this. The V gene is TRBV29-1, the J gene TRBJ2-2, with 7 bases fitting TRBD2. CDR1 and CDR2 (germline): SQVTM, ANQGSEA. The CDR3 spans 11 residues. The chain's CDR3 is CSVYSGGGLFF. CDR3 nucleotide sequence: TGCAGCGTCTACTCCGGCGGGGGGCTGTTTTTT.

This clone was found once. This chain uses TRBV13 with TRBJ2-7, with D tentatively TRBD2 (5 bases). The CDR3 length is 12 residues. The V end was cut by 3 bases, the J end by 2 bases, with 5 bases between. CDR1 and CDR2 from the germline V gene are PRHDT and FYEKMQ (reference sequence). CDR3 sequence reads: CASSFGAYEQYV. The DNA for the CDR3 is TGTGCCAGCAGCTTCGGGGCCTACGAGCAGTACGTC.

This chain joins TRBV6-2 or TRBV6-3 and TRBJ2-1; unclear D gene. Germline V CDR1 and CDR2: MNHEY, SVGEGT. The V and J ends lost 2 bases and 7 bases respectively, with 9 bases between them. The CDR3 extends over 13 amino acids. This CDR3 reads CASSYGAKNEQFF. Written as DNA, the CDR3 is TGTGCCAGCAGTTACGGTGCTAAGAATGAGCAGTTCTTC.

This chain links TRBV11-2 with TRBJ2-1; 11 positions agree with TRBD2. This CDR3 spans 18 amino acids. CDR1 and CDR2 (germline): SGHAT, FQNNGV. Germline trimming cut 4 bases from V and 2 bases from J; bases unmatched to any gene: 10. DNA of the CDR3: TGTGCCAGCAGCTCACTAGCGGGAGCCAGTCGGCCCTACAATGAGCAGTTCTTC. Protein product: CASSSLAGASRPYNEQFF.

The DNA for the CDR3 is TGTGCCAGCAGCTTATCCGGGACAGGGGGGAGGACTGAAGCTTTCTTT. The encoded protein is CASSLSGTGGRTEAFF. The chain carries TRBV5-6 and TRBJ1-1, with TRBD1 matching over 11 bases. This CDR3 has 16 amino acids. Germline V gene sequence: CDR1 SGHDT, CDR2 YYEEEE. The trim removed 2 bases at V and 5 bases at J, leaving 8 bases unmatched.

The rearrangement joins TRBV11-2 to TRBJ2-3; D not resolved. V was trimmed by 3 bases and J by 3 bases, leaving 7 bases between them. The CDR3 has 13 amino acids. Germline CDR1 SGHAT, CDR2 FQNNGV. The CDR3 nucleotides read TGTGCCAGCAGCTTTTCCGGGACAGATACGCAGTATTTT. This encodes CASSFSGTDTQYF. Looking up the rest from reference TRBV11-2 and TRBJ2-3 gives the full variable domain: EAGVAQSPRYKIIEKRQSVAFWCNPISGHATLYWYQQILGQGPKLLIQFQNNGVVDDSQLPKDRFSAERLKGVDSTLKIQPAKLEDSAVYLCASSFSGTDTQYFGPGTRLTVL.

Written as DNA, the CDR3 is TGTGCCTCGAAACAGGGATCTGGAAACACCATATATTTT. This translates into CASKQGSGNTIYF. V gene TRBV30 combines with J gene TRBJ1-3; possibly TRBD1 for D (6 bases). Per the germline V gene, CDR1 is GTSNPN and CDR2 is SVGIG (reference sequence). V lost 7 bases to trimming and J lost 1 base, with 11 bases between them. The CDR3 length is 13 residues.

This chain connects TRBV3-1 (or the pseudogene TRBV3-2) to TRBJ1-2; D gene unclear. CDR3 size: 13 residues. V shed 5 bases and J shed 2 bases, with 9 bases lying between them. Per germline, CDR1 LGHDT and CDR2 YNNKEL (reference sequence). Here the CDR3 reads CASSDNINYGYTF. CDR3 nucleotides: TGTGCCAGCAGCGATAACATCAACTATGGCTACACCTTC.

V gene TRBV7-2 combines with J gene TRBJ2-3; D is perhaps TRBD1 (6 bases). V gave up 6 bases and J gave up 2 bases, with 12 bases separating them. CDR3 size: 14 residues. Per the germline V gene, CDR1 is SGHTA and CDR2 is FQGNSA. CDR3 loop: CASSPQGSTDTQYF. CDR3 bases: TGTGCCAGCAGTCCCCAGGGGTCCACAGATACGCAGTATTTT. Drawing the rest from reference TRBV7-2 and TRBJ2-3, the complete variable domain is GAGVSQSPSNKVTEKGKDVELRCDPISGHTALYWYRQSLGQGLEFLIYFQGNSAPDKSGLPSDRFSAERTGGSVSTLTIQRTQQEDSAVYLCASSPQGSTDTQYFGPGTRLTVL.

The V and J genes are TRBV19 and TRBJ2-1, with 9 bases fitting TRBD2. The ends lost 3 bases at V and 6 bases at J; junction bases unmatched: 9. This CDR3 has 16 residues. CDR1 and CDR2 (germline): LNHDA, SQIVND (reference sequence). The chain's CDR3 is CASSISGRGGRNEQFF. The CDR3 nucleotides are TGTGCCAGTAGTATTTCGGGGCGGGGGGGCCGCAATGAGCAGTTCTTC.

Worth noting for this clone: One junction end does not reproduce the germline sequence, and a read error may be involved. V gene TRBV11-3 combines with J gene TRBJ1-6; TRBD1 aligns across 7 bases. The germline CDR1 and CDR2 sequences are SGHNT and YENEEA. The CDR3 contains 15 residues. The CDR3 DNA is TGTGCCAGCAGCCTAGAGACAGGGACTGGTGGACCCCTCCACTTT. Residues: CASSLETGTGGPLHF. The full variable domain, with the rest looked up from reference TRBV11-3 and TRBJ1-6, is EAGVVQSPRYKIIEKKQPVAFWCNPISGHNTLYWYLQNLGQGPELLIRYENEEAVDDSQLPKDRFSAERLKGVDSTLKIQPAELGDSAVYLCASSLETGTGGPLHFGNGTRLTVT.

The gene calls are TRBV7-2 and TRBJ2-2; D may be TRBD1 (5 bases). Trimming stripped 2 bases from V and 0 bases from J, with 13 bases between. The germline CDR1 and CDR2 sequences are SGHTA and FQGNSA. The CDR3 consists of 17 residues. Here the CDR3 reads CASSLQMTATNTGELFF. The DNA for the CDR3 is TGTGCCAGCAGCTTACAAATGACAGCCACGAACACCGGGGAGCTGTTTTTT.

This chain uses TRBV30 with TRBJ1-4; TRBD1 is a possible D gene (6 bases). The V and J ends lost 2 bases and 4 bases respectively, with 14 bases between them. CDR3 length: 15 amino acids. The V gene's germline CDR1 is GTSNPN and CDR2 SVGIG (reference sequence). As DNA, the CDR3 is TGTGCCTGGAGTTTAGGACAGAATCTTAATGAAAAACTGTTTTTT. The encoded protein is CAWSLGQNLNEKLFF.

The chain employs TRBV19 and TRBJ1-2; 7 bases line up with TRBD1. Germline CDR1 reads LNHDA; CDR2 reads SQIVND (reference sequence). V dropped 7 bases and J dropped 8; count of bases not matched to a gene: 7. This CDR3 region has 12 residues. Here the CDR3 DNA reads TGTGCCAGTAATGGCAGGGGGTTAGGCTACACCTTC. Translated, it gives CASNGRGLGYTF.

The chain has TRBV3-1 (or the pseudogene TRBV3-2) and TRBJ2-3; 7 bases match TRBD2. Trimming at V came to 4 bases and at J to 1 base, leaving 5 bases not matched to a gene. The CDR3 sequence is 15 residues long. CDR1 LGHDT and CDR2 YNNKEL come from the germline V gene (reference sequence). CDR3 protein: CASSRTSARTDTQYF. The CDR3 DNA is TGTGCCAGCAGCCGCACTAGCGCACGCACAGATACGCAGTATTTT.

The rearrangement links TRBV18 to TRBJ2-6, with 8 nucleotides matching TRBD1. The V and J ends lost 4 bases and 2 bases, in that order; junction bases with no gene match: 4. Germline V gives CDR1 KGHSH, CDR2 LQKENI. The CDR3 sequence is 16 residues long. CDR3 bases: TGTGCCAGCTCACGAATGACAGGGGCTGGGGCCAACGTCCTGACTTTC. This sequence encodes CASSRMTGAGANVLTF.

This sequence joins TRBV5-1 and TRBJ1-6, with 7 bases identical to TRBD1. With V trimmed by 5 bases and J by 7 bases, 9 bases remained unmatched. Germline CDR1 and CDR2: SGHRS and YFSETQ. The CDR3 contains 15 residues. CDR3 DNA sequence: TGCGCCAGCAGTTCCGACAGGGCTGGAAATTCACCCCTCCACTTT. Protein: CASSSDRAGNSPLHF.

With respect to this clone: Sequence at one end of the junction differs from germline and may be a read error. The chain combines TRBV7-9 with TRBJ1-1; 7 bases match TRBD1. Germline V gene sequence: CDR1 SEHNR, CDR2 FQNEAQ (reference sequence). The CDR3 has 16 residues. CDR3 DNA sequence: TGTGCCAGCAGCCCCAGCGGAGGGGGCGATGGAATTGCCATCCCTTTT. This sequence encodes CASSPSGGGDGIAIPF.

CDR3 coding DNA: TGTGCCAGCAGTTTAACGGGAGATCCCCTCCACTTT. Its translation: CASSLTGDPLHF. This chain connects TRBV27 to TRBJ1-6; no reliable D call. V was pared by 2 bases and J by 13 bases, with 9 bases between. There are 12 residues in the CDR3. Germline CDR1 MNHEY, CDR2 SMNVEV (reference sequence).